This T cell receptor beta chain was observed in a study of CD8+ T cells in alopecia areata. Whole-study results and caveats: Lesional scalp, especially alopecia totalis/universalis, showed higher clonality than normal scalp.

Extracted from the samples, RNA was reverse transcribed into cDNA to serve as the sequencing template. The data were produced by immunoSEQ multiplex PCR, yet TCRdb's version contains in-frame clones alone and is incomplete. Of around 29,000 clones listed, 62% are singletons. Note on this clone: Its target is unknown.

This CDR3 is 16 amino acids long. Germline lookup yields CDR1 MNHEY and CDR2 SMNVEV (reference sequence). V was shortened by 1 base and J by 3 bases, with 15 bases between the two germline ends. This sequence was found in a human donor with alopecia areata. This chain joins TRBV27 and TRBJ2-5; weak D call: TRBD2 (7 bases). The specimen sequenced was NKG2D-high CD8+ T cells sorted from blood. The CDR3 region is CASSLWGGAFEETQYF. The CDR3 region has the DNA TGTGCCAGCAGTTTATGGGGGGGCGCTTTTGAAGAGACCCAGTACTTC.